This paragraph reports one T cell receptor (beta chain). The method was immunoSEQ multiplex PCR; TCRdb's version includes in-frame clones alone and lacks a portion of them. The sample records around 97,000 clones, 75% to 90% being singletons. These data come from a study of control samples from healthy donors and cancer patients. Looked up from germline, CDR1 is MNHEY and CDR2 is SVGAGI. The CDR3 extends over 11 amino acids. The receptor's source is a man in his 60s with lung cancer. The sequencing input was PBMCs. The rearrangement uses TRBV6-5 and TRBJ1-1; D ambiguous. CDR3 loop: CVATRNTEAFF. CDR3 bases: TGTGTAGCCACTCGGAACACTGAAGCTTTCTTT.